Below are 32 T cell receptor beta chains sequenced from a single sample in a study of blood T cell repertoires in COVID-19. The repertoire was sequenced with immunoSEQ multiplex PCR; TCRdb's copy has only in-frame clones and lacks some. This repertoire shows 100,000 to 150,000 clones, roughly 83% found once; its top ten account for approximately 35%. The sequenced material came from peripheral blood. These TCRs come from a man in his forties or fifties with active or convalescent COVID-19.

This chain joins TRBV28 and TRBJ1-6; 7 nucleotides match TRBD1. The germline V gene encodes CDR1 MDHEN and CDR2 SYDVKM. This CDR3 is 13 amino acids long. With V trimmed by 6 bases and J by 13 bases, 9 bases remained unmatched. CDR3 loop: CASSWDRRGPLHF. CDR3 in DNA: TGTGCCAGCAGCTGGGACAGAAGAGGGCCCCTCCACTTT.

This chain uses TRBV6-5 with TRBJ1-5; TRBD1 might be the D (5 bases). The CDR3 sequence is 15 residues long. Trimming took off 6 bases at V and 4 bases at J, with 16 bases between the two ends. The germline CDR1 and CDR2 sequences are MNHEY and SVGAGI. This CDR3 reads CASRGPRVLNQPQHF. Here the CDR3 DNA reads TGTGCCAGCAGGGGCCCCAGGGTCTTAAATCAGCCCCAGCATTTT.

The rearrangement links TRBV4-2 to TRBJ1-3; D gene unclear. Trimming took off 1 base at V and 4 bases at J, with 11 bases between the two ends. The CDR3 totals 15 residues. The germline CDR1 and CDR2 sequences are LGHNA and YNFKEQ. DNA for the CDR3: TGTGCCAGCAGCCAAGTATCGGGTCTCGGAAACACCATATATTTT. Translated: CASSQVSGLGNTIYF.

DNA of the CDR3: TGTGCCAGCAGCTTAATGGGAGCGGGGCCAAGCACAGATACGCAGTATTTT. This codes for CASSLMGAGPSTDTQYF. The J gene is TRBJ2-3, the V gene TRBV7-3; 7 bases map to TRBD2. CDR1 SGHTA and CDR2 FQGTGA come from the germline V gene. This CDR3 comprises 17 residues. The V gene end was trimmed by 1 base and the J gene end by 0 bases; junction bases not matched to a gene: 7.

This clone was observed a few times. The rearrangement links TRBV15 to TRBJ1-2; tentative D call: TRBD1 (6 bases). V lost 0 bases and J 4 bases, leaving 15 bases between the germline ends. The CDR3 spans 16 residues. CDR1 is LNHNV and CDR2 is YYDKDF in the germline V gene (reference sequence). The CDR3, as DNA: TGTGCCACCAGCAGAGATAGCCATCAGGGGCTCTATGGCTACACCTTC. It codes for CATSRDSHQGLYGYTF.

The V gene is TRBV24-1, the J gene TRBJ2-3, with D tentatively TRBD1 (6 bases). CDR1 and CDR2 from the germline V gene are KGHDR and SFDVKD. With 3 bases removed from V and 6 bases from J, the gap between germline ends came to 15 bases. There are 15 residues in the CDR3. DNA of the CDR3: TGTGCCACCAGTGATCGACCGACAGGTGGGGATACGCAGTATTTT. It specifies CATSDRPTGGDTQYF.

V usage is TRBV6-6 and J usage is TRBJ1-5; D gene unclear. This CDR3 has 16 amino acids. Germline CDR1 reads MNHNY; CDR2 reads SVGAGI (reference sequence). Trimming took off 6 bases at V and 0 bases at J, with 15 bases between the two ends. CDR3 in DNA: TGTGCCAGCAGACCCACGACGGGGAATAGCAATCAGCCCCAGCATTTT. Protein product: CASRPTTGNSNQPQHF.

The chain recombines TRBV10-3 with TRBJ2-7; TRBD1 matches 7 bases. The CDR3 length is 14 residues. Germline assignment: CDR1 ENHRY and CDR2 SYGVKD. After removal of 6 bases from V and 2 bases from J, the junction contained 7 bases not matched to a gene. CDR3 region: CAISRGTDAYEQYF. The CDR3 nucleotides read TGTGCCATCAGCAGGGGGACAGATGCCTACGAGCAGTACTTC.

This sequence joins TRBV30 and TRBJ2-1; no reliable D call. Germline CDR1 is GTSNPN and CDR2 is SVGIG (reference sequence). The CDR3 has 16 residues. V lost 2 bases, J lost 4 bases, and 18 bases lay in between. CDR3 amino acids: CAWSTHLSGAYNEQFF. The CDR3 DNA reads TGTGCCTGGAGTACCCACCTTTCGGGTGCTTACAATGAGCAGTTCTTC.

The chain combines TRBV28 with TRBJ2-7; 7 positions match TRBD1. V shed 3 bases, J shed 3 bases, and the junction held 5 bases outside the gene matches. Germline CDR1 and CDR2: MDHEN and SYDVKM. The CDR3 is made up of 14 amino acids. For the CDR3, the DNA is TGTGCCAGCAGTTTCCAGGGGGTATTCTACGAGCAGTACTTC. Translating it yields CASSFQGVFYEQYF.

This clone was recorded a few times. This chain uses TRBV7-9 with TRBJ1-6, with D perhaps matching TRBD1 (5 bases). V was shortened by 5 bases and J by 0 bases, with 8 bases between the two germline ends. The CDR3 sequence is 15 residues long. CDR1 SEHNR and CDR2 FQNEAQ come from the germline V gene (reference sequence). CDR3 protein: CASSPQGSYNSPLHF. In DNA, the CDR3 is TGTGCCAGCAGCCCTCAGGGCTCCTATAATTCACCCCTCCACTTT.

The V call is TRBV4-1, the J call TRBJ1-2; unclear D gene. Germline V gene lookup returns CDR1 MGHRA and CDR2 YSYEKL. This CDR3 is 11 amino acids long. The V end lost 0 bases, the J end lost 11 bases, and 7 bases lay between the germline ends. The CDR3 DNA follows: TGCGCCAGCAGCCAAGATAGTGATTACACCTTC. This gives the protein CASSQDSDYTF.

The chain employs TRBV2 and TRBJ1-2; 7 nucleotides align to TRBD1. This CDR3 has 15 amino acids. Germline-derived CDR1 and CDR2 are SNHLY and FYNNEI. V gave up 4 bases and J gave up 1 base; unmatched junction bases: 6. The CDR3 DNA is TGTGCCAGCAGTGTTGGACAGGCCTATAACTATGGCTACACCTTC. Translating gives CASSVGQAYNYGYTF.

For the CDR3, the DNA is TGCGCCAGCAGTGCGGGGGACCGAGGGAACACTGAAGCTTTCTTT. Amino acids: CASSAGDRGNTEAFF. The chain recombines TRBV10-1 with TRBJ1-1; TRBD1 might be the D (5 bases). CDR1 and CDR2 from the germline V gene are WNHNN and SYGVQD (reference sequence). Trimming removed 4 bases at V and 1 base at J, with 13 bases between. The CDR3 contains 15 residues.

This clone was seen a handful of times. The rearrangement links TRBV28 to TRBJ1-2; D gene ambiguous. V was clipped by 4 bases and J by 0 bases, with 9 bases between them. Germline values: CDR1 MDHEN, CDR2 SYDVKM. The CDR3 is 14 amino acids. Here the CDR3 reads CASSSYLSNYGYTF. Here the CDR3 DNA reads TGTGCCAGCAGTTCCTACCTTTCTAACTATGGCTACACCTTC.

V usage is TRBV5-5 and J usage is TRBJ1-1; D not resolved. Between the trimmed V and J ends, which lost 5 bases and 1 base, there was a span of 18 bases. The CDR3 length is 16 residues. CDR1 and CDR2 (germline): SGHKS, YYEKEE (reference sequence). The CDR3 loop is CASSLTSTPSNTEAFF. The CDR3 DNA is TGTGCCAGCAGTCTCACCTCGACACCTTCGAACACTGAAGCTTTCTTT.

The V and J genes are TRBV7-9 and TRBJ1-1, with 8 bases aligning to TRBD1. The CDR3 extends over 12 amino acids. Trimming cost V 4 bases and J 10 bases; bases outside gene matches: 5. Germline CDR1 SEHNR, CDR2 FQNEAQ (reference sequence). The chain's CDR3 is CASSSETGAAFF. The CDR3 DNA reads as TGTGCCAGCAGCTCAGAGACAGGGGCAGCTTTCTTT.

The chain employs TRBV7-2 and TRBJ2-2; D is ambiguous. The V and J ends lost 5 bases and 4 bases respectively, with 14 bases between them. Germline assignment: CDR1 SGHTA and CDR2 FQGNSA. CDR3 length: 15 residues. The CDR3 DNA reads TGTGCCAGCAGCCAGCTCAGGTTCGGCACCGGGGAGCTGTTTTTT. Protein sequence: CASSQLRFGTGELFF.

V and J are TRBV24-1 and TRBJ2-1; D perhaps matches TRBD2 (5 bases). CDR3 size: 12 residues. Germline V gene data show CDR1 as KGHDR and CDR2 as SFDVKD. The V end was cut by 8 bases, the J end by 10 bases, with 14 bases between. CDR3 in DNA: TGTGCCACCATGCACTCTACGGGGGAGCAGTTCTTC. It yields the protein CATMHSTGEQFF.

This clone came up a few times. V is TRBV21-1 and J is TRBJ1-3; the table names TRBD1, a call not compared with the DNA. TRBV21-1 is recorded as a pseudogene. The length of the CDR3 is 16 residues. CDR3 coding DNA: TGTGCCAGCAGCCGTGGGCACCCGTGCTCTGGAAACACCATATATTTT. Amino acid sequence: CASSRGHPCSGNTIYF.

The rearrangement uses TRBV9 and TRBJ2-7; 10 bases line up with TRBD2. This CDR3 has 16 amino acids. V was clipped by 3 bases and J by 5 bases; unmatched bases: 11. Germline CDR1 SGDLS, CDR2 YYNGEE. The CDR3 DNA reads TGTGCCAGCAGCGAGGGAATCCGGCTAGCGGGAGACGAGCAGTACTTC. As protein: CASSEGIRLAGDEQYF.

This chain links TRBV29-1 with TRBJ2-3; 8 bases map to TRBD1. The CDR3 runs to 14 residues. Germline-derived CDR1 and CDR2 are SQVTM and ANQGSEA. V shed 7 bases, J shed 1 base, and the junction held 7 bases outside the gene matches. DNA for the CDR3: TGCAGCGCGCGACCGGGACAGGGCACAGATACGCAGTATTTT. This encodes CSARPGQGTDTQYF.

V usage is TRBV19 and J usage is TRBJ1-2; D perhaps matches TRBD1 (6 bases). Trimming took 9 bases from V and 4 from J, leaving 12 bases between them. CDR1 is LNHDA, CDR2 SQIVND, per germline (reference sequence). This CDR3 is built from 12 residues. The CDR3 loop is CASLQGRYGYTF. As DNA, the CDR3 is TGTGCCAGCCTACAGGGACGCTATGGCTACACCTTC.

The rearrangement joins TRBV13 to TRBJ2-3, with TRBD1 matching 7 bases. Trimming removed 3 bases from V and 5 bases from J; junction bases left unmatched: 11. Germline-derived CDR1 and CDR2 are PRHDT and FYEKMQ (reference sequence). The CDR3 sequence is 16 residues long. The CDR3 sequence: CASSLVRGQVEDTQYF. The CDR3 DNA sequence: TGTGCCAGCAGCTTGGTGAGGGGGCAAGTAGAAGATACGCAGTATTTT.

The chain combines TRBV4-1 with TRBJ1-5; 9 bases match TRBD1. Germline V gene lookup returns CDR1 MGHRA and CDR2 YSYEKL. The CDR3 runs 17 residues. With V trimmed by 0 bases and J by 6 bases, 9 bases remained unmatched. The CDR3 region has the DNA TGCGCCAGCAGCCAAGAACAGTGGACAGGGGAGGGTCAGCCCCAGCATTTT. Protein product: CASSQEQWTGEGQPQHF.

The chain links TRBV5-6 to TRBJ2-3; D not certain. The CDR3 is 14 amino acids. Germline CDR1 SGHDT, CDR2 YYEEEE. Trimming took off 2 bases at V and 0 bases at J, with 7 bases between the two ends. The CDR3 reads CASSFFQSTDTQYF. In DNA form, the CDR3 reads TGTGCCAGCAGCTTTTTCCAAAGCACAGATACGCAGTATTTT.

The rearrangement joins TRBV27 to TRBJ1-4; D gene unclear. Germline V gives CDR1 MNHEY, CDR2 SMNVEV (reference sequence). The CDR3 is 13 amino acids. Trimming stripped 4 bases from V and 6 bases from J, with 9 bases between. In DNA form, the CDR3 reads TGTGCCAGCAGTTCCCCAGTTCATGAAAAACTGTTTTTT. Its translation: CASSSPVHEKLFF.

The CDR3 region has the DNA TGTGCCAGCTCACCTAGAGTGGCCGGGTCCGGCAATGAGCAGTTCTTC. Its protein product is CASSPRVAGSGNEQFF. The chain recombines TRBV18 with TRBJ2-1; D gene unclear. The V end was cut by 3 bases, the J end by 6 bases, with 18 bases between. The CDR3 has 16 residues. The V gene's germline CDR1 is KGHSH and CDR2 LQKENI.

The V and J genes are TRBV6-2 or TRBV6-3 and TRBJ2-3; 7 bases match TRBD2. In germline, CDR1 is MNHEY, CDR2 SVGEGT. The CDR3 is made up of 16 amino acids. With 5 bases clipped from V and 2 bases from J, the junction kept 10 bases outside the gene matches. The CDR3 DNA follows: TGTGCCAGCAGTCAGGCCATAGGGACTACCACAGATACGCAGTATTTT. Protein sequence: CASSQAIGTTTDTQYF.

V usage is TRBV5-1 and J usage is TRBJ2-7; the D is unclear. This CDR3 has 13 amino acids. Germline lookup yields CDR1 SGHRS and CDR2 YFSETQ. V lost 1 base to trimming and J lost 3 bases, with 8 bases between them. The CDR3 nucleotides read TGCGCCAGCAGCTTGTTAGACATCTACGAGCAGTACTTC. Its translation is CASSLLDIYEQYF.

J is TRBJ2-5 and V is TRBV24-1, with D maybe TRBD1 (6 bases). V was pared by 3 bases and J by 4 bases, with 11 bases between. The CDR3 totals 14 residues. Looked up from germline, CDR1 is KGHDR and CDR2 is SFDVKD. The CDR3 sequence is CATSDPGHPETQYF. The CDR3 bases are TGTGCCACCAGTGATCCGGGACACCCAGAGACCCAGTACTTC.

This clone was detected only a few times. The V and J genes are TRBV19 and TRBJ1-1, with D maybe TRBD1 (5 bases). Germline V gene data show CDR1 as LNHDA and CDR2 as SQIVND (reference sequence). CDR3 length equals 12 residues. V was pared by 2 bases and J by 6 bases, with 7 bases between. The CDR3 nucleotides are TGTGCCAGTAGTATAAGGGGTGCTGAAGCTTTCTTT. Translated, it gives CASSIRGAEAFF. Full variable domain (rest looked up from reference TRBV19 and TRBJ1-1): DGGITQSPKYLFRKEGQNVTLSCEQNLNHDAMYWYRQDPGQGLRLIYYSQIVNDFQKGDIAEGYSVSREKKESFPLTVTSAQKNPTAFYLCASSIRGAEAFFGQGTRLTVV.